The rows below give T cell receptor beta chains drawn from one sample of a study of identical twins. TCRdb called the 5' RACE reads again in MiXCR, with one record for every CDR3 protein. The sample lists 650,000 to 800,000 distinct CDR3 sequences, approximately 9% occurring once. This sample was also put to use in a study of yellow fever vaccine responses in identical twins.

The specimen sequenced was PBMCs. The receptor set was obtained from a woman aged 18-29 years in good health. Both conserved end residues are part of each CDR3. D genes are given only for firm matches. Clone sizes are given selectively: once, few, many, or a class where the clone is expanded.

J gene	V gene	clone size	D gene	CDR3 DNA	CDR3 protein
TRBJ2-7	TRBV28	few	TRBD1	TGTGCCACGATTGAAGACAGGGCCAGCTCCTACGAGCAGTACTTC	CATIEDRASSYEQYF
TRBJ2-2	TRBV7-2	many	-	TGTGCCAGCAGCTTAGGAGGAGGTCGCAGCACCGGGGAGCTGTTTTTT	CASSLGGGRSTGELFF
TRBJ2-2	TRBV20-1	-	TRBD2	TGCAGTGCTTTAACCAGCGGGGGAGGCACCGGGGAGCTGTTTTTT	CSALTSGGGTGELFF
TRBJ1-2	TRBV24-1	-	-	TGTGCCACCAGCACCCCACAAGGTGGCTACACCTTC	CATSTPQGGYTF
TRBJ2-2	TRBV29-1	many	TRBD2	TGCAGCGTTGTGGGGAGGGCCAGTAGGGAAACCGGGGAGCTGTTTTTT	CSVVGRASRETGELFF
TRBJ2-1	TRBV11-2	few	TRBD2	TGTGCCAGCAGCGTAAGCGGGGGCGTTGAGCAGTTCTTC	CASSVSGGVEQFF
TRBJ2-7	TRBV7-9	many	TRBD2	TGTGCCAGCAGCCCGACTAGCGGGAACCCCTACGAGCAGTACTTC	CASSPTSGNPYEQYF
TRBJ2-7	TRBV5-1	-	TRBD2	TGCGCCAGCAGCCCGGGACTAGCGGGAGTTGACTACGAGCAGTACTTC	CASSPGLAGVDYEQYF
TRBJ1-1	TRBV5-1	-	-	TGCGCCAGCAGCCCCGTGTTTGGGTTCATGAACACTGAAGCTTTCTTT	CASSPVFGFMNTEAFF
TRBJ2-5	TRBV3-1	many	-	TGTGCCAGCAGCCAAGCCGTAGGGGGGACCCAAGAGACCCAGTACTTC	CASSQAVGGTQETQYF
TRBJ2-2	TRBV7-9	few	-	TGTGCCAGCAGCTTAGTTCACCGGGAGCTGTTTTTT	CASSLVHRELFF
TRBJ2-3	TRBV5-1	-	TRBD2	TGCGCCAGCAGCAAAACTAGCGATTCGGGCACAGATACGCAGTATTTT	CASSKTSDSGTDTQYF
TRBJ2-3	TRBV5-1	few	-	TGCGCCAGCAGCTTTCCGCAGGCCAACACAGATACGCAGTATTTT	CASSFPQANTDTQYF
TRBJ2-1	TRBV6-2/TRBV6-3	-	TRBD2	TGTGCCAGCCTGAAGCGGGACGAGCAGTTCTTC	CASLKRDEQFF
TRBJ2-7	TRBV12-3/TRBV12-4	many	TRBD2	TGTGCCAGCAGTCCCCCGGCTAGCGGGGGTTACGAGCAGTACTTC	CASSPPASGGYEQYF
TRBJ2-2	TRBV4-3	-	TRBD1	TGCGCCAGCAGCCAAGAGCCCCCACAGGGGACGAACACCGGGGAGCTGTTTTTT	CASSQEPPQGTNTGELFF
TRBJ2-7	TRBV5-1	many	-	TGCGCCAGCAGCACCGGGGGAATCTACGAGCAGTACTTC	CASSTGGIYEQYF
TRBJ2-1	TRBV18	many	-	TGTGCCAGCTCACGTGGGGGTGAGCAGTTCTTC	CASSRGGEQFF
TRBJ2-7	TRBV28	-	TRBD1	TGTGCCAGCCATTATTCCTATCGGGACAGCCCCTACGAGCAGTACTTC	CASHYSYRDSPYEQYF
TRBJ2-7	TRBV24-1	-	-	TGTGCCACCAGTGAGAAGTATATATCAGGGTATACCTACGAGCAGTACTTC	CATSEKYISGYTYEQYF
TRBJ2-7	TRBV5-1	many	-	TGCGCCAGCAGCACGGAGTACTACGAGCAGTACTTC	CASSTEYYEQYF
TRBJ1-1	TRBV2	-	-	TGTGCCAGCAGCCTAGGCGGACAGTTTGAAGCTTTCTTT	CASSLGGQFEAFF
TRBJ2-1	TRBV29-1	-	-	TGCAGCGGAAACAGGGAAGGCGGGAATGAGCAGTTCTTC	CSGNREGGNEQFF
TRBJ1-1	TRBV10-3	many	-	TGTGCCATCAGTGGATACGAGGGAGAAGCTTTCTTT	CAISGYEGEAFF
TRBJ2-1	TRBV19	-	-	TGTGCCAGTAGTACCCCCTGGGGGGTCCCCACCAATGAGCAGTTCTTC	CASSTPWGVPTNEQFF
TRBJ1-5	TRBV2	few	-	TGTGCCAGCAGTGCCACAGCCGGAAGCAATCAGCCCCAGCATTTT	CASSATAGSNQPQHF
TRBJ2-1	TRBV20-1	-	-	TGCAGTGCTAGAGCGGACGGGAGCAATGAGCAGTTCTTC	CSARADGSNEQFF
TRBJ2-7	TRBV18	few	-	TGTGCCAGCTCACCAACGGGACAATGGGGAGAGCAGTACTTC	CASSPTGQWGEQYF
TRBJ2-3	TRBV20-1	many	-	TGCAGTGCTAGACGGGGGAGCACAGATACGCAGTATTTT	CSARRGSTDTQYF
TRBJ2-7	TRBV28	few	TRBD1	TGTGCCAGCAGTTTTTGGCAGGACAGGGTTCCCGAGCAGTACTTC	CASSFWQDRVPEQYF
TRBJ2-1	TRBV15	many	-	TGTGCCACCAGCAGAGATTTACGATGGGGTTTCGATGAGCAGTTCTTC	CATSRDLRWGFDEQFF
TRBJ1-5	TRBV24-1	-	-	TGTGCCCGTCCGGGGGCCATTAGCAATCAGCCCCAGCATTTT	CARPGAISNQPQHF
TRBJ2-1	TRBV20-1	few	-	TGCAGTGCTAGCCCCCCCGAAAACAATGAGCAGTTCTTC	CSASPPENNEQFF
TRBJ1-1	TRBV29-1	few	-	TGCAGCGTGACAGGCCAGGGTAACGCTGAAGCTTTCTTT	CSVTGQGNAEAFF
TRBJ2-1	TRBV5-1	once	TRBD2	TGCGCCAGCAGCTTGGCCGCTAGCGGGAATGCCTGGCGGAATGAGCAGTTCTTC	CASSLAASGNAWRNEQFF
TRBJ2-1	TRBV14	many	-	TGTGCCAGCAGCCCCCAGGGAAAAGGGGGTAATGAGCAGTTCTTC	CASSPQGKGGNEQFF
TRBJ2-7	TRBV20-1	many	-	TGCAGTGCTAGATTTTCGAGGACAGTGGCCTACGAGCAGTACTTC	CSARFSRTVAYEQYF
TRBJ1-2	TRBV29-1	many	TRBD1	TGCAGCGTTTGGACAGGGGAGGGTGGCTACACCTTC	CSVWTGEGGYTF
TRBJ2-1	TRBV7-9	-	TRBD2	TGTGCCGGGGAGGTTGGCGGGCGGGGGATATACAATGAGCAGTTCTTC	CAGEVGGRGIYNEQFF
TRBJ2-1	TRBV4-3	many	-	TGCGCCAGCAGCCAAAGGGCGGGCCCGGATGAGCAGTTCTTC	CASSQRAGPDEQFF
TRBJ2-7	TRBV6-1	-	TRBD1	TGTGCCAGCAGCAAAGCGTGGGACAGGTCCTCCTACGAGCAGTACTTC	CASSKAWDRSSYEQYF
TRBJ2-7	TRBV6-4	few	TRBD2	TGTGCCAGCAGACCGGGACTAGCGCACGAGCAGTACTTC	CASRPGLAHEQYF